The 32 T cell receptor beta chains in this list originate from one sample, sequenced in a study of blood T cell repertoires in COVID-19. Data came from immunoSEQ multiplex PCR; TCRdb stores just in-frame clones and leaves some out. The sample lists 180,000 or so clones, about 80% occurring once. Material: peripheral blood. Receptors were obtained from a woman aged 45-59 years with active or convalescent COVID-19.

Here the CDR3 reads CASSIGRLRTDGYTF. CDR3 sequence (DNA): TGTGCCAGCAGTATAGGCCGATTGAGGACAGATGGCTACACCTTC. The chain is built from TRBV7-8 and TRBJ1-2; possibly TRBD1 for D (6 bases). The CDR3 runs to 15 residues. V was cut by 6 bases and J by 6 bases, with 20 bases left in between. Germline V gene sequence: CDR1 SGHVS, CDR2 FQNEAQ.

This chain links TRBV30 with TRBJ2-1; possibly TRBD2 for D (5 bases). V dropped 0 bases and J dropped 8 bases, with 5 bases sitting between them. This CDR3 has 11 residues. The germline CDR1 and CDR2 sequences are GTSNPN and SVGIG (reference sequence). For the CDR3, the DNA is TGTGCCTGGAGTGTCGGGGATGAGCAGTTCTTC. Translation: CAWSVGDEQFF.

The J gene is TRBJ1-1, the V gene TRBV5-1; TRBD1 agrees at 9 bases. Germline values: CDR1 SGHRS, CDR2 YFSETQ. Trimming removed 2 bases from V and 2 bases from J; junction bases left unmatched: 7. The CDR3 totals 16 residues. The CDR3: CASSLQGAGLNTEAFF. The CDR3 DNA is TGCGCCAGCAGCTTACAGGGGGCCGGACTTAACACTGAAGCTTTCTTT.

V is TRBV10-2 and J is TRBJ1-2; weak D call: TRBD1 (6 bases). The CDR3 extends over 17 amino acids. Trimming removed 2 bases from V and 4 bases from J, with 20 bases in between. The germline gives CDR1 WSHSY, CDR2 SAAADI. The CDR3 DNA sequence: TGCGCCAGCAGTGAGGGCAGGGGCCCACAAATGGGCTATGGCTACACCTTC. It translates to CASSEGRGPQMGYGYTF.

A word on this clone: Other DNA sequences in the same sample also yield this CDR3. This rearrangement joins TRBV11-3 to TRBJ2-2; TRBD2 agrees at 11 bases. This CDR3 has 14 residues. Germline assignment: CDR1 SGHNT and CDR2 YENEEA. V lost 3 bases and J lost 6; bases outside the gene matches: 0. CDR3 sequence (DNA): TGTGCCAGCAGCTTGGGACTAGCGGCCGGGGAGCTGTTTTTT. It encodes CASSLGLAAGELFF.

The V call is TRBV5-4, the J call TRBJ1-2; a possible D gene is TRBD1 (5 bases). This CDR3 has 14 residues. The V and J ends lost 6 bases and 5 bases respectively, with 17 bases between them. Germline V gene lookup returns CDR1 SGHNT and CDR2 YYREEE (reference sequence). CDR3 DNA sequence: TGTGCCAGCACCCTTGGGACTAGGGTGTATGGCTACACCTTC. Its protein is CASTLGTRVYGYTF.

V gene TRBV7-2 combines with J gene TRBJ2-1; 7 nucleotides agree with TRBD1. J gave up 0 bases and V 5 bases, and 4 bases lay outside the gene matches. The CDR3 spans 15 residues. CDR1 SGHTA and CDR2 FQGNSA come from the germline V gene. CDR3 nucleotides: TGTGCCAGCAGCACGACAGGGAGCTCCTACAATGAGCAGTTCTTC. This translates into CASSTTGSSYNEQFF.

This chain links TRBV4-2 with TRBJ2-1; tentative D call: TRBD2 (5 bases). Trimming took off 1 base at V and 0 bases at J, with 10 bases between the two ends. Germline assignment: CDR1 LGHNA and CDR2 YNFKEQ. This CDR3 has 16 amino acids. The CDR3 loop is CASSQGTSSSYNEQFF. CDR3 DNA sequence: TGTGCCAGCAGCCAAGGGACTTCAAGCTCCTACAATGAGCAGTTCTTC.

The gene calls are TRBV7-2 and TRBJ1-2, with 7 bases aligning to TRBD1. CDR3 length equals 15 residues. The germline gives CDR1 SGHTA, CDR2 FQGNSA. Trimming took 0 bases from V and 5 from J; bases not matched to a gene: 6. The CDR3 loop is CASSLAVGTEYGYTF. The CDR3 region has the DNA TGTGCCAGCAGCTTAGCGGTCGGGACAGAGTATGGCTACACCTTC.

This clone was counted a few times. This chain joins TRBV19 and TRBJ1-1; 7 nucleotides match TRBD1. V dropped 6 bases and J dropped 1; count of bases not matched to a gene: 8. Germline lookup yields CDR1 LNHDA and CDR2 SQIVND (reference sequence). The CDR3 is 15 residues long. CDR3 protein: CASRTLGTENTEAFF. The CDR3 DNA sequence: TGTGCCAGTAGGACTCTCGGGACAGAGAACACTGAAGCTTTCTTT.

The CDR3 loop reads CASSFEVAYEQYF. CDR3 bases: TGCGCCAGCAGCTTCGAGGTTGCCTACGAGCAGTACTTC. The chain joins TRBV5-1 to TRBJ2-7; no clear D. Germline lookup yields CDR1 SGHRS and CDR2 YFSETQ. This CDR3 has 13 amino acids. Trimming removed 2 bases at V and 2 bases at J, with 8 bases between.

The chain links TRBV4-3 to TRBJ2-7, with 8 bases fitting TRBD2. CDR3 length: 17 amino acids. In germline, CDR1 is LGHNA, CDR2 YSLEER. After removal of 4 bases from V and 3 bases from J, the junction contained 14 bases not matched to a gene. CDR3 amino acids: CASSPSKAVAGNYEQYF. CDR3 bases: TGCGCCAGCAGCCCCTCTAAGGCAGTAGCGGGGAACTACGAGCAGTACTTC.

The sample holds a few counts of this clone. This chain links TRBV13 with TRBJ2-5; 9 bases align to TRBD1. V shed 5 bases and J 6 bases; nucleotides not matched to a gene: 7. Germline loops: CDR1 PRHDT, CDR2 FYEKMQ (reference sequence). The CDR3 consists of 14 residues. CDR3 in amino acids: CASSPTDRGQTQYF. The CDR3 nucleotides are TGTGCCAGCAGCCCCACGGACAGGGGTCAGACCCAGTACTTC.

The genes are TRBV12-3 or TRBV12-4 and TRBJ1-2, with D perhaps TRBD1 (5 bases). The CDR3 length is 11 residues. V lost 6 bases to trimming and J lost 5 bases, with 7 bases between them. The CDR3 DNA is TGTGCCAGCAGCGACAGATATGGCTACACCTTC. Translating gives CASSDRYGYTF.

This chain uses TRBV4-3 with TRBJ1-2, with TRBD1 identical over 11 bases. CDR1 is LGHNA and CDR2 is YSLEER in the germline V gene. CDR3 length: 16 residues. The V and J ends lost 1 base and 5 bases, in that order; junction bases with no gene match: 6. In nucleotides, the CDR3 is TGCGCCAGCAGCCAAGCAGGGACAGGGGGGATATATGGCTACACCTTC. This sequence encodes CASSQAGTGGIYGYTF.

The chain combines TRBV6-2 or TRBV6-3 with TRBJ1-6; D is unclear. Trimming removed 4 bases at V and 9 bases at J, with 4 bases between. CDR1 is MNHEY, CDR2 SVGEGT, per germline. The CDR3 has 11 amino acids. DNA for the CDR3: TGTGCCAGCAGTTCCGGTTCACCCCTCCACTTT. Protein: CASSSGSPLHF.

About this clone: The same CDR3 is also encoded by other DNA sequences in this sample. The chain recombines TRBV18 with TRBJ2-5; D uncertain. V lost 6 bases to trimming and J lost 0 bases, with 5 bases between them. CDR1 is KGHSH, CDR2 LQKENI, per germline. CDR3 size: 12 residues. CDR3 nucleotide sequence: TGTGCCAGCTCCCCGTACCAAGAGACCCAGTACTTC. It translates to CASSPYQETQYF.

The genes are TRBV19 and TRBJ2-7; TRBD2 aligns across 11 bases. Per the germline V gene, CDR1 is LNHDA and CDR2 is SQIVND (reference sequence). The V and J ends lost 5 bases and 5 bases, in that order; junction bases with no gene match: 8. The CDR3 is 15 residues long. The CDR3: CASSFTSGRWDEQYF. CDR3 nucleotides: TGTGCCAGTAGTTTTACTAGCGGGAGATGGGACGAGCAGTACTTC. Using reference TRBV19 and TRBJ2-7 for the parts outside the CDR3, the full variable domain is DGGITQSPKYLFRKEGQNVTLSCEQNLNHDAMYWYRQDPGQGLRLIYYSQIVNDFQKGDIAEGYSVSREKKESFPLTVTSAQKNPTAFYLCASSFTSGRWDEQYFGPGTRLTVT.

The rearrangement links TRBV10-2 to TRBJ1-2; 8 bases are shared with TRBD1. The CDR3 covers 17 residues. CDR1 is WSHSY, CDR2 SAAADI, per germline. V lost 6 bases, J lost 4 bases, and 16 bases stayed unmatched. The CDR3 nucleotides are TGCGCCAGCAGGTCGGGAGAGGACAGGGCCTTTGGCTATGGCTACACCTTC. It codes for CASRSGEDRAFGYGYTF.

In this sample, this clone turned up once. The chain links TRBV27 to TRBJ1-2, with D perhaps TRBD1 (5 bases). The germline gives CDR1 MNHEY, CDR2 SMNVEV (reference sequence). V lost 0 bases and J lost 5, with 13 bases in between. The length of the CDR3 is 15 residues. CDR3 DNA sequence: TGTGCCAGCAGTTTATCGAAAAACAGGCAATATGGCTACACCTTC. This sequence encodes CASSLSKNRQYGYTF.

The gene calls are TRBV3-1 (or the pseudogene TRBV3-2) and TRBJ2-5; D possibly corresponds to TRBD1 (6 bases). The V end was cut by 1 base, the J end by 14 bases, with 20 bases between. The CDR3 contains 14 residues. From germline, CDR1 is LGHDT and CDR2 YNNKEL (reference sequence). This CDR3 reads CASSQGGLGGHGYF. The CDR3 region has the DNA TGTGCCAGCAGCCAAGGAGGCCTTGGGGGACATGGCTACTTC.

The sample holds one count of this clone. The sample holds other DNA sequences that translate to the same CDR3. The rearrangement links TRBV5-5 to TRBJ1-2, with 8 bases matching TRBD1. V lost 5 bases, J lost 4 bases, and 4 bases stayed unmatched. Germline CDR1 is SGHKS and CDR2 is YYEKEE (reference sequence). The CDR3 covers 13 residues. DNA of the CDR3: TGTGCCAGCAGTCCAGACAGGGGCTATGGCTACACCTTC. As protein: CASSPDRGYGYTF.

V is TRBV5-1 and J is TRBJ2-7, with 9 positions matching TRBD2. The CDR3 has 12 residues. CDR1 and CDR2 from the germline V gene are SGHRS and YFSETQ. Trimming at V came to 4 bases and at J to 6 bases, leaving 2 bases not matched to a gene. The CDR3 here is CASSPTSGEQYF. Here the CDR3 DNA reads TGCGCCAGCAGCCCGACTAGCGGCGAGCAGTACTTC.

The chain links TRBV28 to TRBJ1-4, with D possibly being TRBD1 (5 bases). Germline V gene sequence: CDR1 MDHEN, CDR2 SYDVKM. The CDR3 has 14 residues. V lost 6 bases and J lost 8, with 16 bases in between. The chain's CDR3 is CASSGEGLGEKLFF. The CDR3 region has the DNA TGTGCCAGCAGCGGGGAGGGGTTGGGGGAAAAACTGTTTTTT.

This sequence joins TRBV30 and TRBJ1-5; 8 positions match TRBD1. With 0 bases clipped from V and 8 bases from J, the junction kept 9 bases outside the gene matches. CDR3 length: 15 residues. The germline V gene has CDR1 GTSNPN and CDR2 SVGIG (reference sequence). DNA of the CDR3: TGTGCCTGGAGTGTACAGGCAGGGGGCCGGGAGCCCCAGCATTTT. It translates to CAWSVQAGGREPQHF.

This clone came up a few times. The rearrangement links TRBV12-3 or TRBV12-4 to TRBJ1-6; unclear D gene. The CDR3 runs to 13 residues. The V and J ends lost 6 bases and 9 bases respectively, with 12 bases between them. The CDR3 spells CASSRASGSPLHF. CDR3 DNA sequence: TGTGCCAGCAGCCGGGCGAGCGGTTCACCCCTCCACTTT.

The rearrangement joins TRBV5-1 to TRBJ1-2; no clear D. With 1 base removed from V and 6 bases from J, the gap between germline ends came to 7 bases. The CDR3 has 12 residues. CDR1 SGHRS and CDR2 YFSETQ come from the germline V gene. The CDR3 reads CASSLTMDGYTF. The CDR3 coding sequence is TGCGCCAGCAGCTTGACTATGGATGGCTACACCTTC.

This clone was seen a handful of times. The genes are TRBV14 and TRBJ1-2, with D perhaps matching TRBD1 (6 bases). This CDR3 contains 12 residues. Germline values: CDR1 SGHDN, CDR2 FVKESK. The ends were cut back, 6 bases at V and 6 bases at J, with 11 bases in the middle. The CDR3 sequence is CASSFTGNGYTF. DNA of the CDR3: TGTGCCAGCAGTTTTACAGGGAATGGCTACACCTTC.

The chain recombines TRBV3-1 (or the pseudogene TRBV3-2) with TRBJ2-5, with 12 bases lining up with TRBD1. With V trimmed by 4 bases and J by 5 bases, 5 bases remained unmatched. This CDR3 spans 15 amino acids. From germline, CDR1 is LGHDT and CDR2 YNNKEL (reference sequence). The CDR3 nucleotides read TGTGCCAGCAGCCGGGGACAGGGGGCTCGGGAGACCCAGTACTTC. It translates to CASSRGQGARETQYF.

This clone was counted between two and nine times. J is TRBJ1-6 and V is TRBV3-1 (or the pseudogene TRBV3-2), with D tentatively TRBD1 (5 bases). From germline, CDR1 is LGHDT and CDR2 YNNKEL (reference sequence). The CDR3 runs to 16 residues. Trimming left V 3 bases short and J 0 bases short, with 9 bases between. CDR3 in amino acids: CASSQGGSSYNSPLHF. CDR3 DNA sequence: TGTGCCAGCAGCCAGGGGGGGAGCTCCTATAATTCACCCCTCCACTTT.

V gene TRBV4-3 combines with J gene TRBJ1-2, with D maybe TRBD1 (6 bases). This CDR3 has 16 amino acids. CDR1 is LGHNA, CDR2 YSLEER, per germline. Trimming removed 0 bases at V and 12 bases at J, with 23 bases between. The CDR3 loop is CASSQDFSTGSVGDTF. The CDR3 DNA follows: TGCGCCAGCAGCCAAGATTTTAGTACAGGGTCGGTAGGCGACACCTTC.

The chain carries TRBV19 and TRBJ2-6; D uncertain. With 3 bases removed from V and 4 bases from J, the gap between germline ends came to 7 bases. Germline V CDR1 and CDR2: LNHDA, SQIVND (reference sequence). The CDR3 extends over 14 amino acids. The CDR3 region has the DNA TGTGCCAGTAGTATCCCGTTAGGGGCCAACGTCCTGACTTTC. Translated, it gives CASSIPLGANVLTF.